The T cell receptor (beta chain) described here comes from a study of blood T cells in healthy people across ages (dated by TCRdb to 2013 to 2016). Background on the whole study: In model experiments, template switching captured about one uniquely barcoded TCR beta cDNA molecule for every two T cells. Age-related changes in TCR beta repertoire diversity were measured in the study by deep sequencing normalized with unique cDNA molecular identifiers. The donors were divided into four age groups: young (average about 15 years), middle-aged (approximately 39), aged (around 59) and long-lived (roughly 82). Two additional independent replicas of 1 million unique cDNA reads from the same blood draw were analyzed for two donors (one aged 18 to 30 and one aged 80 or older). On the study overall, not on this receptor specifically: Conclusive comparison of naive and antigen-experienced compartments was prevented by the profiling of bulk unsorted PBMCs. The long-lived group showed more naive CD4+ T cells, fewer expanded clones and increased TCR diversity than the aged group, suggesting age selection. Estimates of total diversity from one million sequenced T cells were regarded as lower bounds and underestimates. Observed TCR beta diversity per million T cells fell roughly linearly with age, and a significant reduction was already apparent by age about 43. Because the CMV infection status of the donors was unknown, age-related changes in expanded clonotypes may potentially have been confounded. A strong correlation was found between observed TCR beta diversity and the percentage of naive T cells measured by flow cytometry.

Donors were approximately 42 systemically healthy Caucasian individuals from Russia aged roughly 6 to 90 years. Ten milliliters of peripheral blood were drawn from each donor into EDTA-treated Vacutainer tubes. Ficoll-Paque density-gradient centrifugation was used to isolate PBMCs, with at least 6 million obtained per sample. Total RNA was extracted from PBMCs with Trizol reagent, with at least 6 micrograms obtained per sample. For every donor, flow cytometry on a PBMC aliquot measured the percentage of naive CD45RAhigh/CD27high T cells. Comments on this clonotype: It lacks a known antigen. The record has no base qualities; no much larger clone is one base away.

The CDR3 goes from the cysteine to the phenylalanine over 14 residues. This entry keeps only the CDR3 DNA: 42 bases, framed from base 1. V drops 0 bases and J drops 5 bases, leaving 8 bases in between. CDR1 and CDR2 were assigned from the germline V gene as SGHRS and YFSETQ. Libraries were made using 5' RACE. The sequencer was an Illumina HiSeq 2500. A second PCR of 7 to 11 cycles was run with a J-beta primer mix and a sample-barcoded 5' primer. Each TCR beta cDNA molecule received a unique molecular identifier from a template-switch 5' adaptor carrying 12 random nucleotides. At least 3 million CDR3-containing paired-end reads were obtained from each sample. First-strand cDNA was synthesized from all RNA with the Mint cDNA synthesis kit, primed by a TRBC-specific oligonucleotide. All cDNA was treated with uracil-DNA glycosylase and then went through a first 18-cycle PCR with the universal primers M1SS and BC2_uni_R. The study's own analysis went as follows. Each sample was normalized by randomly selecting 1 million high-quality reads, each carrying a distinct molecular identifier. Instead of being binned into consensus sequences, reads that shared molecular identifiers were thrown out. MiTCR, with a Q25 quality threshold and the strictest error-elimination algorithm, was used for CDR3 identification, clonotype clustering and error correction. A nonparametric unseen species model with Euler transformation was used to estimate a lower bound on total TCR beta diversity. TCRdb reanalyzed the raw reads on its own, using fastp at Q25 for trimming and MiXCR for clone calling, and kept in-frame beta chains. Rows are combined by CDR3 protein, so each entry shows the most common genes and DNA. The V and J calls shown here were made by TCRdb, not taken from the authors' results. The sample has fewer than 800,000 distinct CDR3 sequences on record, 20% to 25% of them singletons. The ten largest make up under 9.5% of the sample.

The sample also formed part of further work on T cells of mothers and their children. As that second study puts it: Nine systemically healthy Caucasian individuals, comprising three mothers and their six children, were included as donors. cDNA synthesis used all of the extracted RNA, with around 1.5 ug of RNA in each 15 ul reaction. In the second PCR, sample barcodes and 2-4 random nucleotides were introduced via the M1S primer. Over 8 million TCR beta CDR3 reads came from each mother, compared with 2.5 million to 3.5 million reads from each child. Thymic selection shapes the output of TCR recombination in a similar way in related and unrelated pairs, and inherited differences have a minor effect. Normalized repertoire overlap was always slightly but never significantly higher in related than unrelated mother-child pairs. No persistent microchimeric T cell clones were found, with a detection sensitivity of around 100 clones per million clonotypes. The study used deep NGS to compare TCR beta repertoires of mothers and children, seeking features distinguishing related mother-child pairs from unrelated individuals. On average, the children were approximately 11 +/- 4 years old, while the mothers were approximately 40 +/- 4 years old. Libraries were sequenced on Illumina HiSeq 2000 with 100+100 nt paired-end reads after adapter ligation with NEBNext reagents. To avoid cross-contamination, the mother libraries and the child libraries were prepared a month apart and sequenced in separate runs. Each donor had between roughly 500,000 and 2,200,000 distinct TCR beta clonotypes identified. Naive TCR beta clonotypes were estimated from low-frequency clonotypes matched to each donor's FACS-determined naive share, without sorting.

The sequence was collected from a boy aged 10-17 years in good health. The specimen was blood. In this chain, TRBV5-1 is recombined with TRBJ1-4; the D region possibly corresponds to TRBD1 (5 bases align). DNA sequence: TGCGCCAGCAGCTTGGGGGACGGCAATGAAAAACTGTTTTTT. Its coded protein is CASSLGDGNEKLFF.